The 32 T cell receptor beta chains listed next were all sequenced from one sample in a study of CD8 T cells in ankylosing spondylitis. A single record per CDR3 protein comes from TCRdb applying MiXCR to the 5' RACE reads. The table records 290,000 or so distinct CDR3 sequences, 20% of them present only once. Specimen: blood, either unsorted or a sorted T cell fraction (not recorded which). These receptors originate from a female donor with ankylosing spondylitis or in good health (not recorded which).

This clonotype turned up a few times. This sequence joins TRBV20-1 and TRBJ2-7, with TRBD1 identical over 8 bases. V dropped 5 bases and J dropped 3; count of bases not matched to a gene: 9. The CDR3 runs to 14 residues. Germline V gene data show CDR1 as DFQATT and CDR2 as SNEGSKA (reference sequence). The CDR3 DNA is TGCAGTGCTCGTCGACAGGGGTCTATCTACGAGCAGTACTTC. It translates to CSARRQGSIYEQYF.

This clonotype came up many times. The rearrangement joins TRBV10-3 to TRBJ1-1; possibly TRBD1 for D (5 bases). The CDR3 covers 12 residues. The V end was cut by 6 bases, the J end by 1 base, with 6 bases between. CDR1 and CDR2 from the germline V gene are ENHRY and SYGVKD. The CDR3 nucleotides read TGTGCCATCAGGGACACGAACACTGAAGCTTTCTTT. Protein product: CAIRDTNTEAFF.

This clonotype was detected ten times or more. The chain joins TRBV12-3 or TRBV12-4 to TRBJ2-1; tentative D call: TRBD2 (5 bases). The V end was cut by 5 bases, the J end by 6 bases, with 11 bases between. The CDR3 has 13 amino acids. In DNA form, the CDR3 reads TGTGCCAGCAGTGGATCTGGGAGCAATGAGCAGTTCTTC. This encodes CASSGSGSNEQFF.

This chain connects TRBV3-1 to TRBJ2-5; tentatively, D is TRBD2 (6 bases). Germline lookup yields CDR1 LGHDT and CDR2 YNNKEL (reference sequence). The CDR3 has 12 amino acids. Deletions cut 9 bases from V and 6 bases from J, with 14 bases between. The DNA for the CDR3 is TGTGCCAGACTAGCCGGAGGAAAGACCCAGTACTTC. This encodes CARLAGGKTQYF.

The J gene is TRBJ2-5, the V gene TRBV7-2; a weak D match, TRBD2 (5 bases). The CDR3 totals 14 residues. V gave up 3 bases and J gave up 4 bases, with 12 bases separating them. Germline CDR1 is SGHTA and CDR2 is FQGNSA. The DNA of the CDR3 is TGTGCCAGCAGCTTGGAGAGGGCCTTAGAGACCCAGTACTTC. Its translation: CASSLERALETQYF.

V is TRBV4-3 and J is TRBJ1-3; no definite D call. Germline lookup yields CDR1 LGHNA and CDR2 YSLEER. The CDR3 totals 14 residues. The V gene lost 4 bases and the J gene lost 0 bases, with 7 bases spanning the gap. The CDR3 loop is CASSPEISGNTIYF. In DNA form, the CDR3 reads TGCGCCAGCAGCCCGGAGATCTCTGGAAACACCATATATTTT.

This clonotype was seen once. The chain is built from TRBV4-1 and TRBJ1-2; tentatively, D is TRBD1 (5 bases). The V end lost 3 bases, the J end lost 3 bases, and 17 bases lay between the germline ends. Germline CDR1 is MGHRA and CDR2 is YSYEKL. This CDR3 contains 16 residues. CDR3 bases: TGCGCCAGCAGCCAGAACACCGGGACTGATTACTATGGCTACACCTTC. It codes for CASSQNTGTDYYGYTF.

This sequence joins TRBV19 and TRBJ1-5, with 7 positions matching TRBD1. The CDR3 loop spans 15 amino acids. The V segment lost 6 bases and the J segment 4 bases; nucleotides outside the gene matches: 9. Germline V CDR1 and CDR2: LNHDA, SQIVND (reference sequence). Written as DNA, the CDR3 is TGTGCCAGTAGGGTACAGGGGTCACTGAATCAGCCCCAGCATTTT. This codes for CASRVQGSLNQPQHF. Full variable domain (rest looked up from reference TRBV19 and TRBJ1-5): DGGITQSPKYLFRKEGQNVTLSCEQNLNHDAMYWYRQDPGQGLRLIYYSQIVNDFQKGDIAEGYSVSREKKESFPLTVTSAQKNPTAFYLCASRVQGSLNQPQHFGDGTRLSIL.

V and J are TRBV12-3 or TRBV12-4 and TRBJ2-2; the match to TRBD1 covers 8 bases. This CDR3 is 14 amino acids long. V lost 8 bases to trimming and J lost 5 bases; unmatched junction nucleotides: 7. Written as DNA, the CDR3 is TGTGCCAGCGGTGGACAGGGCTTTACCGGGGAGCTGTTTTTT. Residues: CASGGQGFTGELFF.

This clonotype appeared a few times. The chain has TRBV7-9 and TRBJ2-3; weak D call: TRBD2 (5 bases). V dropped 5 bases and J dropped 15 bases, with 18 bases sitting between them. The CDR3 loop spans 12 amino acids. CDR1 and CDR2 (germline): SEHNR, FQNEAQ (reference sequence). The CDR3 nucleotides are TGTGCCAGCAGCCCCCGGACTCTGAGCTCCTATTTT. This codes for CASSPRTLSSYF.

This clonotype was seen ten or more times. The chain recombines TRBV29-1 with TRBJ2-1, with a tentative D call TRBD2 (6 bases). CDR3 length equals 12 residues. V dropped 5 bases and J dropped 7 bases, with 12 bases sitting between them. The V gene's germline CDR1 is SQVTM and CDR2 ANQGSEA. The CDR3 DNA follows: TGCAGCGTTTCGGCGGGAACTAATGAGCAGTTCTTC. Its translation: CSVSAGTNEQFF.

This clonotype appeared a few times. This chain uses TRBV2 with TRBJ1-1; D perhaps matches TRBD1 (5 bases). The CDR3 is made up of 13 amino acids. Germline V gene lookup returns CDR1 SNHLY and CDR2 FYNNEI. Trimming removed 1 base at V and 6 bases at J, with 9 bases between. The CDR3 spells CASSEVPGAEAFF. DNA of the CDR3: TGTGCCAGCAGTGAAGTCCCGGGGGCTGAAGCTTTCTTT. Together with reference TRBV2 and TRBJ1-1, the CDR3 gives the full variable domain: EPEVTQTPSHQVTQMGQEVILRCVPISNHLYFYWYRQILGQKVEFLVSFYNNEISEKSEIFDDQFSVERPDGSNFTLKIRSTKLEDSAMYFCASSEVPGAEAFFGQGTRLTVV.

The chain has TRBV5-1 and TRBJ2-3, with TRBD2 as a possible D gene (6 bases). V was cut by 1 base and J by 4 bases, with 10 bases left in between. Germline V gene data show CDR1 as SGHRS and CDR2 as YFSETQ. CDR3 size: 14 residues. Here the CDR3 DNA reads TGCGCCAGCAGCTTGCGGAGGGGAGCAGATACGCAGTATTTT. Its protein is CASSLRRGADTQYF.

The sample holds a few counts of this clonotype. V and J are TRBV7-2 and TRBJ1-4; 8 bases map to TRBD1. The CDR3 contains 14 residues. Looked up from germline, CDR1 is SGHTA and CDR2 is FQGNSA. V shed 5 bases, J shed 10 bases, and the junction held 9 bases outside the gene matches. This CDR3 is CASSQRTGFGKLFF. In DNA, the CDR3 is TGTGCCAGCAGCCAGAGGACAGGGTTCGGAAAACTGTTTTTT.

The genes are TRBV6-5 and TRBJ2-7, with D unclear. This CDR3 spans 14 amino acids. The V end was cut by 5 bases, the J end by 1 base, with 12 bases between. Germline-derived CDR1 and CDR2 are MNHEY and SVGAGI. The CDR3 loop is CASSNPAGSYEQYF. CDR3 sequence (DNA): TGTGCCAGCAGTAACCCGGCAGGATCCTACGAGCAGTACTTC.

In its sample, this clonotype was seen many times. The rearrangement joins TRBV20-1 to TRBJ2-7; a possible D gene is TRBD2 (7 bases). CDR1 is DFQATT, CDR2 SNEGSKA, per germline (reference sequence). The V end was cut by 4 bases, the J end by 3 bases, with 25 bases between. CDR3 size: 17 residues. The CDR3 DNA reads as TGCAGTGCTATCACTCCCATGTCAGGGAGGGGGAACTACGAGCAGTACTTC. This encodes CSAITPMSGRGNYEQYF.

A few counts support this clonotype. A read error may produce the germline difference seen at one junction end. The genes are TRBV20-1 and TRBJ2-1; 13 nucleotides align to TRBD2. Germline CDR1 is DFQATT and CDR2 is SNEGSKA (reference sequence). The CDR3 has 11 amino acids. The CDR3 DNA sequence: TGCAGTGCTGGACTAGCGGGAGCGAGGATCTTC. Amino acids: CSAGLAGARIF.

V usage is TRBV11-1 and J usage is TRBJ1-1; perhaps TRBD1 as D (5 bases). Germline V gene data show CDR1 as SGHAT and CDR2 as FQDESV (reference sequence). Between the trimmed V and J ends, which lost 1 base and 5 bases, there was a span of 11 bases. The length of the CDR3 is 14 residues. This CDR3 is CASSLGGARTEAFF. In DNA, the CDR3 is TGTGCCAGCAGCTTAGGTGGGGCGAGGACTGAAGCTTTCTTT.

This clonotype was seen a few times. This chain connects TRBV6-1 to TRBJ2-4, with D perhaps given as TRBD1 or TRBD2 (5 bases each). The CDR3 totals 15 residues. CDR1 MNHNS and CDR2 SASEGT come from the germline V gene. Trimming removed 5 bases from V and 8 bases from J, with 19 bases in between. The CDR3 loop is CASSPSEAGSHIQYF. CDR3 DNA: TGTGCCAGCAGTCCCTCCGAGGCAGGGAGTCACATTCAGTACTTC.

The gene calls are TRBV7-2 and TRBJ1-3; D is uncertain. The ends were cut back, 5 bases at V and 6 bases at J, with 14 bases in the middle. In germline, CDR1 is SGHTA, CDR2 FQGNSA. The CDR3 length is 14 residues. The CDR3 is CASSHLRGKNTIYF. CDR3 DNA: TGTGCCAGCAGCCACCTGCGAGGGAAAAACACCATATATTTT.

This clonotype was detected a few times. For the CDR3, the DNA is TGTGCCAGCAGCGGACGAGGGCCGGCGGGAGGGCTGTTCTTC. It translates to CASSGRGPAGGLFF. This chain joins TRBV5-8 and TRBJ2-1, with 9 bases aligning to TRBD2. CDR3 length equals 14 residues. In germline, CDR1 is SGHTS, CDR2 YDEGEE. The ends lost 4 bases at V and 15 bases at J; junction bases unmatched: 14.

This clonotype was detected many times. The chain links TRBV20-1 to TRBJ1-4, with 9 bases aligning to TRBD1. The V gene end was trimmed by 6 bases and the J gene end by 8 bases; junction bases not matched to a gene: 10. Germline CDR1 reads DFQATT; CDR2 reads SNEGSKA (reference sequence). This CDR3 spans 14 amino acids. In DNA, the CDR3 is TGCAGTGCCCTCATCGGGACAGGGTCCGAAAAACTGTTTTTT. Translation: CSALIGTGSEKLFF.

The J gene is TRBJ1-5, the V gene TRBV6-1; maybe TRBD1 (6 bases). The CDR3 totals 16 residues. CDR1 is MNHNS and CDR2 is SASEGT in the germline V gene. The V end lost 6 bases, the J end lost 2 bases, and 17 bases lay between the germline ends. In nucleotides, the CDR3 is TGTGCCAGCAGCCCCCGCGGGGGCGCAGGCAATCAGCCCCAGCATTTT. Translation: CASSPRGGAGNQPQHF.

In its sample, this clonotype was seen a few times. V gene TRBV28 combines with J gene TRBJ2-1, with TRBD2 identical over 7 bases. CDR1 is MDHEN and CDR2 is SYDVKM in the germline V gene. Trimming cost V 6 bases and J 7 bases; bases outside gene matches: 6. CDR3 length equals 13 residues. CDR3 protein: CASRGGGVNEQFF. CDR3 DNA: TGTGCCAGCAGGGGGGGAGGGGTGAATGAGCAGTTCTTC.

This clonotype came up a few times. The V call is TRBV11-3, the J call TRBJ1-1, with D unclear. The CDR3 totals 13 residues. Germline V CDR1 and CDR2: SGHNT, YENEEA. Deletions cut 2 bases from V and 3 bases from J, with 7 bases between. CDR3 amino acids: CASSLTTDTEAFF. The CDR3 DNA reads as TGTGCCAGCAGCTTAACGACCGACACTGAAGCTTTCTTT.

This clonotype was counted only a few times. The CDR3 DNA follows: TGCAGCGTTCTCCAGACAGGGAGGGGAAAAGAGACCCAGTACTTC. The encoded protein is CSVLQTGRGKETQYF. This chain joins TRBV29-1 and TRBJ2-5; D possibly matches TRBD1 or TRBD2 (7 bases each). The V gene lost 5 bases and the J gene lost 3 bases, with 19 bases spanning the gap. The CDR3 has 15 amino acids. Germline CDR1 reads SQVTM; CDR2 reads ANQGSEA.

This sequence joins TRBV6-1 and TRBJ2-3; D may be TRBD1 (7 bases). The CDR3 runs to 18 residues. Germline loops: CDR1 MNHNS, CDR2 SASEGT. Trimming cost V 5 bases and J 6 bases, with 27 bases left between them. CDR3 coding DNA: TGTGCCAGCAGTCCCAGCCGCCCTAGGGGGCCAGGGGGGGATACGCAGTATTTT. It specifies CASSPSRPRGPGGDTQYF.

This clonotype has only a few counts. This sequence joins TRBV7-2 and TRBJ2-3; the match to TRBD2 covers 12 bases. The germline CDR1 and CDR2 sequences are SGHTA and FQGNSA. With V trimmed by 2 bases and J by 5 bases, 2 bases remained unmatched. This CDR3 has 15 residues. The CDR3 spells CASSLLLAGGDTQYF. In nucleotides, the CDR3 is TGTGCCAGCAGCTTACTACTAGCGGGAGGAGATACGCAGTATTTT.

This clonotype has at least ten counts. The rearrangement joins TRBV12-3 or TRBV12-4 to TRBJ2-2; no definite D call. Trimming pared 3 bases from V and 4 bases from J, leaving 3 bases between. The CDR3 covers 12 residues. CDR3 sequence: CASSFLTGELFF. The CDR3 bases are TGTGCCAGCAGTTTCCTCACCGGGGAGCTGTTTTTT.

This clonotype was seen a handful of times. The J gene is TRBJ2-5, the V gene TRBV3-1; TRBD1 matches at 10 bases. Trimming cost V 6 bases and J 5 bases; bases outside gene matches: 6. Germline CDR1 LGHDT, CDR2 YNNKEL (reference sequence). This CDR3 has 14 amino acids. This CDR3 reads CASRRQGARETQYF. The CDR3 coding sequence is TGTGCCAGCAGGAGACAGGGGGCGCGGGAGACCCAGTACTTC.

CDR3 amino acids: CSVGGGTGTYTF. Written as DNA, the CDR3 is TGCAGCGTTGGGGGGGGGACAGGGACCTACACCTTC. The V gene is TRBV29-1, the J gene TRBJ1-2, with 9 nucleotides matching TRBD1. There are 12 residues in the CDR3. Germline V gives CDR1 SQVTM, CDR2 ANQGSEA. Unmatched junction bases numbered 7, after V lost 4 bases and J lost 10 bases. Drawing the rest from reference TRBV29-1 and TRBJ1-2, the complete variable domain is SAVISQKPSRDICQRGTSLTIQCQVDSQVTMMFWYRQQPGQSLTLIATANQGSEATYESGFVIDKFPISRPNLTFSTLTVSNMSPEDSSIYLCSVGGGTGTYTFGSGTRLTVV.

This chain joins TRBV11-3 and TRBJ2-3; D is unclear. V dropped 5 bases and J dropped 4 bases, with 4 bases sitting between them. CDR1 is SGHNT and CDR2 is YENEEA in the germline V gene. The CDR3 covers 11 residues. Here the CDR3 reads CASSDADTQYF. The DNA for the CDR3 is TGTGCCAGCAGCGACGCAGATACGCAGTATTTT.